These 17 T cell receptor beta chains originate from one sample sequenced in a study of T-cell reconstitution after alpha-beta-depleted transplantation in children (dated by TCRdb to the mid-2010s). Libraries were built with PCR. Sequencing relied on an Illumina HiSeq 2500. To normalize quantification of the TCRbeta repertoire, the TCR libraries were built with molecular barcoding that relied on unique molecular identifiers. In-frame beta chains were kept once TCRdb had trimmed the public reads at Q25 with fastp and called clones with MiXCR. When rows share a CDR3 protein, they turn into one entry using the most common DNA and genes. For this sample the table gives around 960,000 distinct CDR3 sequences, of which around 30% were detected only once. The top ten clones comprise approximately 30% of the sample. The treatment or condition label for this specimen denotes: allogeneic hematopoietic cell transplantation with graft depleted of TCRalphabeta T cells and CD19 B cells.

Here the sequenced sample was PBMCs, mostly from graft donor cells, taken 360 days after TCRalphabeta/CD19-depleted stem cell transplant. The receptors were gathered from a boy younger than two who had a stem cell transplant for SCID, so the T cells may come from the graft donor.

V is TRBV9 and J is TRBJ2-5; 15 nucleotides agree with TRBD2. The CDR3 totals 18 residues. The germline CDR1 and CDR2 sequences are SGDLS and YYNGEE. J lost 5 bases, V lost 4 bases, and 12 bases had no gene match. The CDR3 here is CASSPRTSGGASMETQYF. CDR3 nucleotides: TGTGCCAGCAGCCCCCGGACTAGCGGGGGGGCCAGTATGGAGACCCAGTACTTC.

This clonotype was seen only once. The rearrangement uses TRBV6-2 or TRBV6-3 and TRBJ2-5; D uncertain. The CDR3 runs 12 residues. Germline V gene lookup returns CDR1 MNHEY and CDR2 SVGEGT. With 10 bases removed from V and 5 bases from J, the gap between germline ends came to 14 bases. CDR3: CATGPRPETQYF. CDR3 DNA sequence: TGTGCCACTGGACCCAGACCGGAGACCCAGTACTTC.

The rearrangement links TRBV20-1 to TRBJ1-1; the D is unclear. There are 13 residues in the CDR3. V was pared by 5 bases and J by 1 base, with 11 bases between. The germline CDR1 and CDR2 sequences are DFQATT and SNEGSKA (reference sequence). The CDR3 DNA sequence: TGCAGTGCTGGCCACCCCCGGAACACTGAAGCTTTCTTT. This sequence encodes CSAGHPRNTEAFF.

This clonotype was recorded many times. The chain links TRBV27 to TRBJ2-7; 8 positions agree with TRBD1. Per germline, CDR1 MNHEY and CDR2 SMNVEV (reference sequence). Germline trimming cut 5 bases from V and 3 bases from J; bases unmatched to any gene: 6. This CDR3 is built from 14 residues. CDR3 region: CASSPWDRSYEQYF. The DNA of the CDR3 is TGTGCCAGCAGTCCATGGGACAGGAGCTACGAGCAGTACTTC.

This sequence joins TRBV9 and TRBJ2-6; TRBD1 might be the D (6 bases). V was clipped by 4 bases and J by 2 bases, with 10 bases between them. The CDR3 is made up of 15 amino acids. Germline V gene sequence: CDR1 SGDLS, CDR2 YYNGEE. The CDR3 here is CASSPGTPGANVLTF. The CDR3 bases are TGTGCCAGCAGCCCTGGGACACCTGGGGCCAACGTCCTGACTTTC.

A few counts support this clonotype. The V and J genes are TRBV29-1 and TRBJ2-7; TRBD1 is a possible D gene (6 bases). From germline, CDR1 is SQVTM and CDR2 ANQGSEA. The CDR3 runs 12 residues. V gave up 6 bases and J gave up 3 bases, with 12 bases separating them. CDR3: CSVRTAYYEQYF. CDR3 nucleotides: TGCAGCGTCCGGACAGCTTACTACGAGCAGTACTTC.

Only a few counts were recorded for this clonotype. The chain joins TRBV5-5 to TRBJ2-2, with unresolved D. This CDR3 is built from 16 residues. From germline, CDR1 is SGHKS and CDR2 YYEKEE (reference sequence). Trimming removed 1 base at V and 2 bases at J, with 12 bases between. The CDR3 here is CASSLSWAVNTGELFF. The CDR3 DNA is TGTGCCAGCAGCTTGTCCTGGGCCGTTAACACCGGGGAGCTGTTTTTT. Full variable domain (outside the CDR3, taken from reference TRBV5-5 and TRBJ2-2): DAGVTQSPTHLIKTRGQQVTLRCSPISGHKSVSWYQQVLGQGPQFIFQYYEKEERGRGNFPDRFSARQFPNYSSELNVNALLLGDSALYLCASSLSWAVNTGELFFGEGSRLTVL.

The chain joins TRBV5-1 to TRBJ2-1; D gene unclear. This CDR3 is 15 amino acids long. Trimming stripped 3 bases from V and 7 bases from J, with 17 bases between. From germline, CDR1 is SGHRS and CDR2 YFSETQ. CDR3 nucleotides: TGCGCCAGCAGCTCACAAGCCTCACTCGTAAATGAGCAGTTCTTC. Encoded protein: CASSSQASLVNEQFF. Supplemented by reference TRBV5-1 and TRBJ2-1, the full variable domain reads KAGVTQTPRYLIKTRGQQVTLSCSPISGHRSVSWYQQTPGQGLQFLFEYFSETQRNKGNFPGRFSGRQFSNSRSEMNVSTLELGDSALYLCASSSQASLVNEQFFGPGTRLTVL.

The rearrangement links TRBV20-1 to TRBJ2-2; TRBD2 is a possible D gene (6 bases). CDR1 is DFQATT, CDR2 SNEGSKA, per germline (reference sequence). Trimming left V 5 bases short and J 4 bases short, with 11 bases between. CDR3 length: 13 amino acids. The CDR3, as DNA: TGCAGTGCTCCTCCCGGGGGCACCGGGGAGCTGTTTTTT. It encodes CSAPPGGTGELFF.

In DNA, the CDR3 is TGCGCCAGCAGCTTAGGTTCAGGGTCAGATACGCAGTATTTT. Translating gives CASSLGSGSDTQYF. V is TRBV5-1 and J is TRBJ2-3, with a tentative D call TRBD1 (5 bases). V gave up 2 bases and J gave up 4 bases, with 11 bases separating them. This CDR3 is 14 amino acids long. Germline V CDR1 and CDR2: SGHRS, YFSETQ. Complete variable domain (other parts from reference TRBV5-1 and TRBJ2-3): KAGVTQTPRYLIKTRGQQVTLSCSPISGHRSVSWYQQTPGQGLQFLFEYFSETQRNKGNFPGRFSGRQFSNSRSEMNVSTLELGDSALYLCASSLGSGSDTQYFGPGTRLTVL.

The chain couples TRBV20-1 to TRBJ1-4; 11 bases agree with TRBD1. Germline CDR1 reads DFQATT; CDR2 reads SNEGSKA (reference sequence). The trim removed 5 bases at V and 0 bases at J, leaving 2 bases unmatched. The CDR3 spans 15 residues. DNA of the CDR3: TGCAGTGCTGGGGGACAGGGGGCAACTAATGAAAAACTGTTTTTT. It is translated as CSAGGQGATNEKLFF.

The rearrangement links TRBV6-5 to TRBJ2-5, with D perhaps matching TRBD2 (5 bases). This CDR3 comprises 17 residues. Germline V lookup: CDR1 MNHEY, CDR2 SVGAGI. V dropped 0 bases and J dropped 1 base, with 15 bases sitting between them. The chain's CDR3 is CASSYSRGLKGQETQYF. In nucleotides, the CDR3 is TGTGCCAGCAGTTACTCGCGAGGGTTGAAGGGCCAAGAGACCCAGTACTTC.

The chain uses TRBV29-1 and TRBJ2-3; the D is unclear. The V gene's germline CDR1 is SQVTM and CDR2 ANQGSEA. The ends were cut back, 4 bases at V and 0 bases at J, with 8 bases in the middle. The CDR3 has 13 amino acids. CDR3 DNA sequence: TGCAGCGTTGCTGACCCTAGCACAGATACGCAGTATTTT. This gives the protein CSVADPSTDTQYF.

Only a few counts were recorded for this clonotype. CDR3 sequence (DNA): TGTGCCAGCAGCGTTTGGGACAGTTATAATTCACCCCTCCACTTT. Translation gives CASSVWDSYNSPLHF. The V call is TRBV9, the J call TRBJ1-6, with TRBD1 matching over 7 bases. The CDR3 totals 15 residues. The germline V gene has CDR1 SGDLS and CDR2 YYNGEE. J was trimmed by 4 bases and V by 2 bases; bases with no gene match: 3. The full variable domain, in which reference TRBV9 and TRBJ1-6 provide the parts outside the CDR3, is DSGVTQTPKHLITATGQRVTLRCSPRSGDLSVYWYQQSLDQGLQFLIQYYNGEERAKGNILERFSAQQFPDLHSELNLSSLELGDSALYFCASSVWDSYNSPLHFGNGTRLTVT.

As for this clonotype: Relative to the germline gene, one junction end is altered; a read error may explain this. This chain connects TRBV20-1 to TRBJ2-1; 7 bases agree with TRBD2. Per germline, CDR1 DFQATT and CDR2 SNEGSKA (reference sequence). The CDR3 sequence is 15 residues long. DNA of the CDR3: TGCAGTGCCGAGCCCCACCTCGGGGGGTACACTGAGCAGTTCTTC. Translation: CSAEPHLGGYTEQFF.

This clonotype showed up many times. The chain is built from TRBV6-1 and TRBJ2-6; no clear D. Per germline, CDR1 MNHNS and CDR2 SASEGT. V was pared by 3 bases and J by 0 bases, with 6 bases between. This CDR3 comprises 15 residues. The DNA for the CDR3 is TGTGCCAGCAGTGAGTGGGGCTCTGGGGCCAACGTCCTGACTTTC. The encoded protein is CASSEWGSGANVLTF.

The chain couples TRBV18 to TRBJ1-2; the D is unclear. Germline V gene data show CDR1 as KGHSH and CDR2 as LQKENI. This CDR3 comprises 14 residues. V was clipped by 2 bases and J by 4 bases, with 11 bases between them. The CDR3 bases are TGTGCCAGCTCACCATCTCGAGTCGGCTATGGCTACACCTTC. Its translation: CASSPSRVGYGYTF.